The 24 T cell receptor beta chains below come from one sample, sequenced in a study of blood T cells in healthy people across ages. A second PCR, run for about 7 to 11 cycles, used a sample-barcoded 5' primer plus a J-beta primer mix. Via MiXCR, TCRdb re-called the 5' RACE reads, giving one row per CDR3 protein. The profile covers fewer than 1,200,000 distinct CDR3 sequences, with roughly a quarter appearing a single time and approximately 0.71% taken by the ten largest. The sample was also linked to a second study, of T cells of mothers and their children.

The sequencing input was blood. These receptors originate from a girl aged 2 to 9 in good health.

This clonotype came up a few times. CDR3 DNA sequence: TGTGCCAGCAGCCATGTAGCGGGGGGCTCCTACAATGAGCAGTTCTTC. Protein product: CASSHVAGGSYNEQFF. The rearrangement uses TRBV4-2 and TRBJ2-1, with 10 bases aligning to TRBD2. The CDR3 spans 16 residues. The trim removed 3 bases at V and 0 bases at J, leaving 2 bases unmatched. Germline CDR1 and CDR2: LGHNA and YNFKEQ.

This clonotype was seen a few times. A junction boundary mismatches the germline segment, possibly from a read error. The rearrangement links TRBV9 to TRBJ2-5; D not resolved. Near its end, the DNA agrees better with TRBJ2-1, so the J call may be wrong. The CDR3 totals 14 residues. The V gene's germline CDR1 is SGDLS and CDR2 YYNGEE. The chain's CDR3 is CASSVATAYDEQFF. CDR3 nucleotide sequence: TGTGCCAGCAGCGTAGCAACAGCCTACGATGAGCAGTTCTTC.

The chain's CDR3 is CASSLSIPGQEKLFF. DNA for the CDR3: TGTGCCAGCAGTTTATCTATCCCGGGGCAAGAAAAACTGTTTTTT. This sequence joins TRBV28 and TRBJ1-4; D is perhaps TRBD1 (5 bases). CDR3 length equals 15 residues. The V gene's germline CDR1 is MDHEN and CDR2 SYDVKM. V was shortened by 1 base and J by 8 bases, with 14 bases between the two germline ends.

This clonotype was seen a few times. The genes are TRBV7-9 and TRBJ1-2, with TRBD1 matching 9 bases. Losses at the gene ends were 7 bases for V and 3 bases for J; bases not matched to a gene: 6. The CDR3 consists of 14 residues. Germline CDR1 and CDR2: SEHNR and FQNEAQ (reference sequence). The DNA of the CDR3 is TGTGCCAGCACCGCGGACAGGGGTGACTATGGCTACACCTTC. Amino acids: CASTADRGDYGYTF.

This chain connects TRBV7-2 to TRBJ2-1; TRBD2 might be the D (6 bases). The germline V gene encodes CDR1 SGHTA and CDR2 FQGNSA. This CDR3 is built from 17 residues. Between the trimmed V and J ends, which lost 1 base and 0 bases, there was a span of 13 bases. The CDR3 nucleotides are TGTGCCAGCAGCTTAGAAAGGGCGGGGAGCTCCTACAATGAGCAGTTCTTC. Its translation: CASSLERAGSSYNEQFF.

J is TRBJ2-4 and V is TRBV12-3 or TRBV12-4, with 10 bases lining up with TRBD1. CDR3 length equals 15 residues. The ends lost 5 bases at V and 5 bases at J; junction bases unmatched: 6. The CDR3 sequence: CASSPRGTGENIQYF. CDR3 nucleotides: TGTGCCAGCAGTCCTAGGGGGACAGGGGAAAACATTCAGTACTTC.

The CDR3 nucleotides read TGTGCCAGCACCTCGGACAGACCTGTGGGGGATACGCAGTATTTT. As protein: CASTSDRPVGDTQYF. The V and J genes are TRBV12-3 or TRBV12-4 and TRBJ2-3; a weak D match, TRBD1 (6 bases). The germline V and J ends were trimmed by 7 bases and 6 bases, with 20 bases remaining between them. This CDR3 is 15 amino acids long.

This clonotype was seen ten or more times. This chain joins TRBV28 and TRBJ2-1; TRBD2 agrees at 8 bases. This CDR3 is 15 amino acids long. V lost 3 bases and J lost 6; bases outside the gene matches: 7. Germline lookup yields CDR1 MDHEN and CDR2 SYDVKM. The CDR3: CASSFREGLVNEQFF. The CDR3 nucleotides read TGTGCCAGCAGTTTCCGGGAGGGCCTCGTCAATGAGCAGTTCTTC.

This clonotype was seen only a few times. The V and J genes are TRBV7-2 and TRBJ1-5; D call uncertain. There are 12 residues in the CDR3. Germline V gene data show CDR1 as SGHTA and CDR2 as FQGNSA. V was pared by 3 bases and J by 3 bases, with 3 bases between. DNA for the CDR3: TGTGCCAGCAGCTTTTACAATCAGCCCCAGCATTTT. It yields the protein CASSFYNQPQHF.

The chain combines TRBV12-3 or TRBV12-4 with TRBJ2-1; TRBD2 is a possible D gene (5 bases). Deletions cut 6 bases from V and 1 base from J, with 10 bases between. The length of the CDR3 is 14 residues. The CDR3 nucleotides read TGTGCCAGCAGAGGACTTCTTTCCTACAATGAGCAGTTCTTC. Translation gives CASRGLLSYNEQFF.

This clonotype was recorded a few times. The CDR3, as DNA: TGTGCTAGTGGTTTCCATCCTAGCGGGGGGGCGGGTGAGCAGTTCTTC. Translation: CASGFHPSGGAGEQFF. The V gene is TRBV12-5, the J gene TRBJ2-1, with 12 bases lining up with TRBD2. Germline CDR1 is LGHNT and CDR2 is FRNRAP. The CDR3 spans 16 residues. V lost 3 bases to trimming and J lost 9 bases; unmatched junction nucleotides: 9.

Only a few counts were recorded for this clonotype. V and J are TRBV20-1 and TRBJ2-3; TRBD2 aligns across 7 bases. Germline values: CDR1 DFQATT, CDR2 SNEGSKA (reference sequence). The CDR3 runs 15 residues. V dropped 6 bases and J dropped 2; count of bases not matched to a gene: 11. CDR3 in DNA: TGCAGTGCCCCCGGGCCGGGGGGTAACACAGATACGCAGTATTTT. Its translation: CSAPGPGGNTDTQYF.

This chain connects TRBV12-3 or TRBV12-4 to TRBJ2-5; 10 bases are a match to TRBD2. TRBJ2-7 matches the DNA end more closely, so the J call is doubtful. The CDR3 loop spans 15 amino acids. The CDR3 protein is CASSLGPSGSYEQYF. In DNA form, the CDR3 reads TGTGCCAGCAGTTTAGGTCCTAGCGGGAGTTACGAGCAGTACTTC.

The chain employs TRBV7-9 and TRBJ2-1; 7 positions match TRBD1. Matching the DNA end better, TRBJ2-7 makes the J call doubtful. The CDR3 totals 16 residues. The V gene's germline CDR1 is SEHNR and CDR2 FQNEAQ (reference sequence). CDR3 region: CASSLGTGEAFYEQYF. DNA for the CDR3: TGTGCCAGCAGCTTAGGGACAGGCGAAGCCTTTTACGAGCAGTACTTC.

This clonotype was seen a handful of times. The chain has TRBV28 and TRBJ2-7; D is unresolved. CDR3 size: 14 residues. The V gene's germline CDR1 is MDHEN and CDR2 SYDVKM. Trimming took 5 bases from V and 3 from J, leaving 14 bases between them. The chain's CDR3 is CASSPTQPYYEQYF. DNA of the CDR3: TGTGCCAGCAGTCCCACGCAACCCTACTACGAGCAGTACTTC.

This clonotype was seen a few times. This chain uses TRBV15 with TRBJ2-1, with TRBD2 matching over 11 bases. The junction had 5 bases not matched to a gene; V was cut back by 3 bases and J by 4 bases. The germline gives CDR1 LNHNV, CDR2 YYDKDF (reference sequence). The CDR3 runs 16 residues. The CDR3 is CATSSASGGPYNEQFF. The CDR3 DNA sequence: TGTGCCACCAGCAGTGCTAGCGGGGGGCCTTACAATGAGCAGTTCTTC.

This clonotype has just a few counts. One junction end disagrees with the germline gene, perhaps due to a read error. The chain is built from TRBV12-3 or TRBV12-4 and TRBJ2-5; D call uncertain. This CDR3 contains 11 residues. CDR3 bases: TGTGCCGGCAGTTTGGGGGAGACCCAGTACTTC. Translating gives CAGSLGETQYF.

V is TRBV7-9 and J is TRBJ2-5; TRBD2 aligns across 13 bases. The better agreement between TRBJ2-1 and the DNA end casts doubt on the J call. This CDR3 region has 16 residues. Germline CDR1 is SEHNR and CDR2 is FQNEAQ (reference sequence). CDR3 sequence: CASSLGGLAGVGEQFF. The CDR3 DNA is TGTGCCAGCAGCTTAGGAGGACTAGCGGGAGTGGGTGAGCAGTTCTTC.

In its sample, this clonotype was seen a few times. CDR3 sequence reads: CSAPAAGIQETQYF. CDR3 DNA: TGCAGTGCGCCTGCGGCAGGGATTCAAGAGACCCAGTACTTC. V and J are TRBV20-1 and TRBJ2-5; D perhaps matches TRBD1 (5 bases). CDR3 length: 14 residues. CDR1 is DFQATT, CDR2 SNEGSKA, per germline (reference sequence). Trimming pared 6 bases from V and 2 bases from J, leaving 16 bases between.

The chain employs TRBV12-5 and TRBJ1-1, with D possibly being TRBD1 (5 bases). Trimming stripped 6 bases from V and 5 bases from J, with 13 bases between. CDR3 length: 13 amino acids. The germline CDR1 and CDR2 sequences are LGHNT and FRNRAP. The CDR3 sequence is CASGLDSLTEAFF. CDR3 bases: TGTGCTAGTGGCCTTGACAGCCTAACTGAAGCTTTCTTT.

Only a few counts were recorded for this clonotype. This chain connects TRBV5-1 to TRBJ1-2; D is undetermined. The CDR3 totals 14 residues. With 0 bases removed from V and 2 bases from J, the gap between germline ends came to 8 bases. Germline lookup yields CDR1 SGHRS and CDR2 YFSETQ. CDR3 in DNA: TGCGCCAGCAGCTTGGTCCCAGAAAACTATGGCTACACCTTC. Translating gives CASSLVPENYGYTF.

The chain couples TRBV2 to TRBJ1-1, with D unclear. Germline-derived CDR1 and CDR2 are SNHLY and FYNNEI. This CDR3 is built from 13 residues. Trimming stripped 6 bases from V and 5 bases from J, with 13 bases between. CDR3 residues: CASSKPLRTEAFF. The CDR3 DNA reads as TGTGCCAGCAGCAAGCCTCTGCGTACTGAAGCTTTCTTT. Looking up the rest from reference TRBV2 and TRBJ1-1 gives the full variable domain: EPEVTQTPSHQVTQMGQEVILRCVPISNHLYFYWYRQILGQKVEFLVSFYNNEISEKSEIFDDQFSVERPDGSNFTLKIRSTKLEDSAMYFCASSKPLRTEAFFGQGTRLTVV.

This chain uses TRBV7-2 with TRBJ1-2; possible D gene TRBD1, 6 bases. Trimming shortened V by 8 bases and J by 3 bases, and 16 bases separated the two germline ends. Per the germline V gene, CDR1 is SGHTA and CDR2 is FQGNSA. CDR3 length: 14 amino acids. The DNA for the CDR3 is TGTGCCAGCCGTAGTGGGGGCAGCTACTATGGCTACACCTTC. This gives the protein CASRSGGSYYGYTF.

This clonotype was seen a few times. CDR3 loop: CATSDITDPQETQYF. CDR3 bases: TGTGCCACCAGTGATATCACGGACCCTCAAGAGACCCAGTACTTC. The chain combines TRBV24-1 with TRBJ2-5; no clear D. Trimming stripped 3 bases from V and 2 bases from J, with 12 bases between. The germline V gene encodes CDR1 KGHDR and CDR2 SFDVKD. The CDR3 loop spans 15 amino acids.